The rows below give T cell receptor beta chains drawn from one sample of a study of T cells in Graves' hyperthyroidism and ophthalmopathy. TCRdb ran MiXCR on the multiplex PCR reads and lists one entry per CDR3 protein. Of fewer than 250,000 distinct CDR3 sequences listed, around 25% are singletons. The specimen sequenced was blood. The receptors were gathered from a woman aged 40 to 55 with Graves' ophthalmopathy. The CDR3 runs from the conserved cysteine through the conserved F or W. Each record gives: clone size, D gene, J gene, V gene, CDR3 protein, CDR3 DNA. The D gene is left open where the match is weak. Only part of the rows carry a size: once, few, many, or a class if the clone is expanded.

once,TRBD1,TRBJ2-4,TRBV15,CATSRGQASKNIQYF,TGTGCCACCAGCAGGGGACAGGCCTCGAAAAACATTCAGTACTTC
.,.,TRBJ1-5,TRBV6-9,CASNPGPPPRSQHF,TGTGCCAGCAATCCGGGGCCTCCACCACGGTCCCAGCATTTT
.,TRBD1,TRBJ1-2,TRBV5-1,CASSLQTGDGYTF,TGCGCCAGCAGTTTGCAAACAGGGGACGGCTACACCTTC
.,TRBD2,TRBJ2-7,TRBV28,CASSSGTSGGEQYF,TGTGCCAGCAGCTCCGGGACTAGCGGGGGAGAGCAGTACTTC
many,.,TRBJ2-5,TRBV24-1,CATSDHRDGQETQYF,TGTGCCACCAGTGATCACCGGGACGGACAAGAGACCCAGTACTTC
many,.,TRBJ1-5,TRBV28,CASSTSGFGNQPQHF,TGTGCCAGCAGCACGTCGGGGTTTGGGAATCAGCCCCAGCATTTT
many,.,TRBJ1-1,TRBV29-1,CSVEGRGGTGTEAFF,TGCAGCGTCGAGGGGAGGGGAGGAACGGGGACTGAAGCTTTCTTT
many,.,TRBJ2-5,TRBV19,CASSITGTHQETQYF,TGTGCCAGTAGTATTACTGGGACACATCAAGAGACCCAGTACTTC
many,.,TRBJ2-2,TRBV6-1,CASRIPAGRGSTGELFF,TGTGCCAGCAGGATTCCCGCGGGGCGCGGGTCCACCGGGGAGCTGTTTTTT
many,TRBD2,TRBJ2-7,TRBV29-1,CSGYSGRSYEQYF,TGCAGCGGTTACAGCGGGAGATCCTACGAGCAGTACTTC
many,TRBD2,TRBJ2-7,TRBV6-1,CATRPGGSGTTYEQYF,TGTGCCACTCGACCGGGGGGTAGCGGGACGACCTACGAGCAGTACTTC
many,.,TRBJ2-4,TRBV11-2,CASSPGDFGLGKNIQYF,TGTGCCAGCAGCCCCGGGGACTTTGGGTTGGGCAAAAACATTCAGTACTTC
few,TRBD1,TRBJ2-7,TRBV5-1,CASSPGDRYEQYF,TGCGCCAGCAGCCCGGGGGACAGGTACGAGCAGTACTTC
few,TRBD2,TRBJ2-7,TRBV7-2,CASSSLADRDYEQYF,TGTGCCAGCAGCTCTCTAGCGGATAGGGACTACGAGCAGTACTTC
.,TRBD2,TRBJ2-4,TRBV7-8,CASSSYGLAGANIQYF,TGTGCCAGCAGCTCGTATGGGCTAGCGGGAGCAAACATTCAGTACTTC
many,TRBD2,TRBJ2-5,TRBV20-1,CSARPGDVAGVGETQYF,TGCAGTGCTAGGCCAGGGGACGTAGCGGGAGTGGGGGAGACCCAGTACTTC
.,.,TRBJ2-7,TRBV7-6,CASSLAPGFSGNEQYF,TGTGCCAGCAGCTTAGCCCCAGGGTTCAGTGGAAACGAGCAGTACTTC
many,TRBD2,TRBJ2-7,TRBV11-2,CASSLPGGASGSSYEQYF,TGTGCCAGCAGCCTCCCCGGGGGGGCTAGCGGGAGCTCCTACGAGCAGTACTTC
many,.,TRBJ1-2,TRBV6-4,CASSPEGLAGYTF,TGTGCCAGCAGTCCTGAAGGACTGGCTGGCTACACCTTC
.,TRBD1,TRBJ2-5,TRBV30,CAWSPPGQLQETQYF,TGTGCCTGGAGTCCGCCGGGACAGCTCCAAGAGACCCAGTACTTC
many,TRBD2,TRBJ2-2,TRBV6-2/TRBV6-3,CASSYSLAGSPGELFF,TGTGCCAGCAGTTACAGTTTAGCGGGATCCCCCGGGGAGCTGTTTTTT
many,.,TRBJ2-7,TRBV25-1,CASSEGGFSYEQYF,TGTGCCAGCAGTGAAGGTGGGTTCTCCTACGAGCAGTACTTC
many,.,TRBJ2-7,TRBV6-1,CASSEFTGTYEQYF,TGTGCCAGCAGTGAATTTACAGGTACCTACGAGCAGTACTTC
.,.,TRBJ2-5,TRBV24-1,CATSDRAAQETQYF,TGTGCCACCAGTGATCGGGCAGCCCAAGAGACCCAGTACTTC
.,.,TRBJ2-7,TRBV12-3/TRBV12-4,CASSLIGAEQYF,TGTGCCAGCAGTTTAATAGGGGCCGAGCAGTACTTC
many,.,TRBJ1-5,TRBV7-2,CASSLAGDGPQHF,TGTGCCAGCAGCCTGGCGGGAGACGGGCCCCAGCATTTT
many,.,TRBJ2-4,TRBV2,CASWTGDDRNIQYF,TGTGCCAGCTGGACCGGGGATGATAGGAACATTCAGTACTTC
.,.,TRBJ2-7,TRBV6-1,CASSKEGEQYF,TGTGCCAGCAGCAAAGAAGGAGAGCAGTACTTC
many,TRBD2,TRBJ2-4,TRBV5-1,CASSKGTSGGDIQYF,TGCGCCAGCAGCAAAGGGACTAGCGGGGGAGACATTCAGTACTTC
.,.,TRBJ2-7,TRBV2,CASYGAVSSYEQYF,TGTGCCAGCTATGGTGCGGTGAGCTCCTACGAGCAGTACTTC
many,.,TRBJ2-7,TRBV28,CASSGGGPVSYEQYF,TGTGCCAGCAGTGGCGGAGGGCCGGTTTCCTACGAGCAGTACTTC
many,TRBD2,TRBJ2-7,TRBV29-1,CSVPSGLVSGEQYF,TGCAGCGTGCCGAGTGGACTAGTCTCGGGCGAGCAGTACTTC
few,TRBD2,TRBJ2-7,TRBV3-1,CASSQERDGGRSSYEQYF,TGTGCCAGCAGCCAAGAAAGGGACGGCGGGAGGAGCTCCTACGAGCAGTACTTC
many,.,TRBJ2-7,TRBV11-2,CASSITAGSSYEQYF,TGTGCCAGCAGCATAACCGCGGGGAGCTCCTACGAGCAGTACTTC
many,TRBD1,TRBJ1-2,TRBV2,CASPDRGDKANYGYTF,TGTGCCAGCCCTGACAGGGGGGATAAAGCTAACTATGGCTACACCTTC
.,.,TRBJ1-1,TRBV6-2/TRBV6-3,CASSLTRLANTEAFF,TGTGCCAGCAGTTTAACCCGATTGGCGAACACTGAAGCTTTCTTT
.,TRBD1,TRBJ1-1,TRBV12-3/TRBV12-4,CASRPTGFRAEAFF,TGTGCCAGCAGGCCGACAGGGTTCAGGGCTGAAGCTTTCTTT
many,.,TRBJ1-5,TRBV10-3,CAISEPGSDVLPLNQPQHF,TGTGCCATCAGTGAGCCGGGGTCGGACGTCCTTCCCTTAAATCAGCCCCAGCATTTT
many,TRBD2,TRBJ2-2,TRBV15,CATSRDYPYIAGGPENTGELFF,TGTGCCACCAGCAGAGATTACCCCTACATTGCGGGAGGGCCAGAGAACACCGGGGAGCTGTTTTTT
.,.,TRBJ2-5,TRBV12-3/TRBV12-4,CASSPGTEYQETQYF,TGTGCCAGCAGCCCCGGGACCGAGTACCAAGAGACCCAGTACTTC
many,.,TRBJ2-5,TRBV7-2,CASSLWGGSQETQYF,TGTGCCAGCAGCTTATGGGGGGGCAGCCAAGAGACCCAGTACTTC
.,.,TRBJ2-7,TRBV3-1,CASSRGRSYEQYF,TGTGCCAGCAGTCGGGGCCGTTCCTACGAGCAGTACTTC
many,.,TRBJ2-7,TRBV7-8,CASSPGFIGQYF,TGTGCCAGCAGCCCAGGGTTCATAGGGCAGTACTTC
many,.,TRBJ1-1,TRBV28,CASSLAGLAGTEAFF,TGTGCCAGCAGTCTAGCGGGCCTAGCGGGGACTGAAGCTTTCTTT
many,.,TRBJ1-5,TRBV2,CASRALPNQPQHF,TGTGCCAGCAGGGCCCTCCCTAATCAGCCCCAGCATTTT
many,.,TRBJ1-1,TRBV5-1,CASSLGGSTEAFF,TGCGCCAGCAGCTTAGGGGGGTCCACTGAAGCTTTCTTT
.,.,TRBJ1-1,TRBV12-3/TRBV12-4,CASSLTDPRAPDDTEAFF,TGTGCCAGCAGTTTGACGGACCCACGGGCCCCGGACGACACTGAAGCTTTCTTT
many,.,TRBJ1-3,TRBV29-1,CSVEGRGNTIYF,TGCAGCGTTGAAGGTAGAGGAAACACCATATATTTT
many,TRBD1,TRBJ1-6,TRBV9,CASSVGDRSSPLHF,TGTGCCAGCAGCGTAGGGGACAGGAGTTCACCCCTCCACTTT
many,TRBD1,TRBJ2-7,TRBV6-1,CATDDRVTHEQYF,TGTGCCACCGACGACAGGGTTACCCACGAGCAGTACTTC
many,.,TRBJ2-7,TRBV4-1,CASSRRDDNEQYF,TGCGCCAGCAGCAGGCGGGATGACAACGAGCAGTACTTC
.,.,TRBJ2-3,TRBV4-1,CASSPGPKVHF,TGCGCCAGCAGCCCGGGACCAAAGGTACATTTT
many,.,TRBJ2-5,TRBV14,CASSQVLAETQYF,TGTGCCAGCAGCCAAGTGCTGGCAGAGACCCAGTACTTC
many,.,TRBJ2-5,TRBV20-1,CSARGGAAWETQYF,TGCAGTGCTAGAGGGGGGGCGGCTTGGGAGACCCAGTACTTC
.,.,TRBJ2-5,TRBV6-5,CASSYDRGETQYF,TGTGCCAGCAGTTACGATCGGGGGGAGACCCAGTACTTC
many,.,TRBJ2-7,TRBV12-3/TRBV12-4,CASKRSSYEQYF,TGTGCCAGCAAGCGCAGTTCCTACGAGCAGTACTTC
.,TRBD1,TRBJ2-5,TRBV7-9,CASSLASAGGRETQYF,TGTGCCAGCAGCTTAGCGTCGGCAGGGGGAAGGGAGACCCAGTACTTC
many,.,TRBJ2-5,TRBV29-1,CSVEPARMKTQYF,TGCAGCGTTGAGCCAGCTCGAATGAAGACCCAGTACTTC
many,.,TRBJ1-5,TRBV19,CASRAMSPEPQHF,TGTGCCAGTAGGGCCATGAGTCCGGAGCCCCAGCATTTT